Shown below are 6 T cell receptor beta chains from a single sample sequenced in a study of T cells in Graves' hyperthyroidism and ophthalmopathy. The investigators amplified TCR beta CDR3 regions from RNA transcripts. Primed by the HTBI set, a first-round RT-PCR was run on the TCR CDR3. In TCRdb, the multiplex PCR reads were re-called with MiXCR into one record per CDR3 protein. This table holds roughly 380,000 distinct CDR3 sequences, 13% found once. The sequencing sample was made of blood. These receptors originate from a man in his thirties or forties with Graves' hyperthyroidism that later progressed to Graves' ophthalmopathy.

This clonotype turned up a few times. The J gene is TRBJ2-7, the V gene TRBV4-1, with unresolved D. CDR3 size: 14 residues. The V gene's germline CDR1 is MGHRA and CDR2 YSYEKL. V dropped 1 base and J dropped 2 bases, with 9 bases sitting between them. CDR3 amino acids: CASSQVQSPYEQYF. The CDR3 nucleotides read TGCGCCAGCAGCCAAGTTCAGTCTCCCTACGAGCAGTACTTC.

The gene calls are TRBV30 and TRBJ2-1, with D unresolved. V lost 1 base, J lost 9 bases, and 4 bases lay in between. This CDR3 region has 10 residues. CDR1 is GTSNPN and CDR2 is SVGIG in the germline V gene (reference sequence). CDR3 DNA sequence: TGTGCCTGGAGTGGGTCTGAGCAGTTCTTC. This encodes CAWSGSEQFF.

This clonotype has at least ten counts. The chain employs TRBV2 and TRBJ1-1, with a weak D call TRBD1 (5 bases). This CDR3 is built from 16 residues. V gave up 2 bases and J gave up 0 bases, with 13 bases separating them. Germline CDR1 SNHLY, CDR2 FYNNEI. The CDR3 reads CASSETGGGMNTEAFF. CDR3 coding DNA: TGTGCCAGCAGTGAAACTGGGGGTGGGATGAACACTGAAGCTTTCTTT.

This clonotype was detected many times. The chain couples TRBV20-1 to TRBJ2-1; perhaps TRBD2 as D (5 bases). The V end was cut by 4 bases, the J end by 6 bases, with 19 bases between. The CDR3 consists of 15 residues. CDR1 is DFQATT and CDR2 is SNEGSKA in the germline V gene (reference sequence). The CDR3 DNA sequence: TGCAGTGCTACCCTTCGGGTCGGAGGTAGCAATGAGCAGTTCTTC. Translation gives CSATLRVGGSNEQFF.

J is TRBJ2-3 and V is TRBV10-3; TRBD2 matches 8 bases. The CDR3 covers 15 residues. V dropped 2 bases and J dropped 4; count of bases not matched to a gene: 5. CDR1 and CDR2 (germline): ENHRY, SYGVKD. The CDR3 nucleotides are TGTGCCATCAGTGAGCCGGGACTAGGTGCAGATACGCAGTATTTT. Amino acid sequence: CAISEPGLGADTQYF.

This clonotype was picked up many times. V gene TRBV2 combines with J gene TRBJ1-1; tentative D call: TRBD1 (5 bases). V shed 1 base and J shed 5 bases, with 11 bases lying between them. Germline V CDR1 and CDR2: SNHLY, FYNNEI. The CDR3 sequence is 14 residues long. Here the CDR3 reads CASSEGGIGTEAFF. The CDR3 DNA sequence: TGTGCCAGCAGTGAAGGGGGGATCGGGACTGAAGCTTTCTTT.